These 15 T cell receptor beta chains came from one sample sequenced in a study of T cells in tuberculosis. Some clones are missing from TCRdb's copy, which holds only in-frame ones; the method was immunoSEQ multiplex PCR. The data contain about 20,000 clones, 80% to 90% of them singletons. Sequenced sample: PBMCs. The receptors come from a donor between 10 and 35 years old with latent tuberculosis or without tuberculosis infection.

This chain joins TRBV9 and TRBJ1-5; TRBD1 is a possible D gene (5 bases). V shed 2 bases and J shed 4 bases, with 7 bases lying between them. CDR1 and CDR2 (germline): SGDLS, YYNGEE. The CDR3 consists of 13 residues. The CDR3 region is CASSVGHNQPQHF. CDR3 nucleotides: TGTGCCAGCAGCGTTGGACATAATCAGCCCCAGCATTTT. The full variable domain, completed using reference TRBV9 and TRBJ1-5, is DSGVTQTPKHLITATGQRVTLRCSPRSGDLSVYWYQQSLDQGLQFLIQYYNGEERAKGNILERFSAQQFPDLHSELNLSSLELGDSALYFCASSVGHNQPQHFGDGTRLSIL.

The V call is TRBV13, the J call TRBJ2-1; D remains ambiguous. The CDR3 is made up of 12 amino acids. CDR1 and CDR2 from the germline V gene are PRHDT and FYEKMQ (reference sequence). V lost 5 bases and J 6 bases, leaving 8 bases between the germline ends. CDR3 loop: CASSPMINEQFF. CDR3 nucleotides: TGTGCCAGCAGCCCTATGATCAATGAGCAGTTCTTC.

V is TRBV18 and J is TRBJ2-2, with 9 positions matching TRBD2. The CDR3 has 16 residues. Germline V gene sequence: CDR1 KGHSH, CDR2 LQKENI. J was trimmed by 4 bases and V by 6 bases; bases with no gene match: 9. The CDR3 sequence: CASSPPGLASTGELFF. The CDR3 bases are TGTGCCAGCTCGCCCCCGGGACTAGCCTCCACCGGGGAGCTGTTTTTT.

The chain links TRBV5-1 to TRBJ2-7, with 11 bases matching TRBD2. Germline CDR1 is SGHRS and CDR2 is YFSETQ. With V trimmed by 0 bases and J by 6 bases, 8 bases remained unmatched. The CDR3 has 16 amino acids. The CDR3 protein is CASSLGVGTSGGEQYF. CDR3 coding DNA: TGCGCCAGCAGCTTGGGAGTGGGGACTAGCGGAGGCGAGCAGTACTTC.

The chain recombines TRBV11-3 with TRBJ1-4; a possible D gene is TRBD1 (5 bases). Germline values: CDR1 SGHNT, CDR2 YENEEA. Between the trimmed V and J ends, which lost 0 bases and 8 bases, there was a span of 25 bases. There are 19 residues in the CDR3. The CDR3 bases are TGTGCCAGCAGCTTAGATCTAAGATGGCAGGGCTGCCGAAAAGAAAAACTGTTTTTT. Protein sequence: CASSLDLRWQGCRKEKLFF.

This chain uses TRBV29-1 with TRBJ1-2; D is uncertain. CDR3 length: 13 residues. V lost 2 bases and J 3 bases, leaving 10 bases between the germline ends. Germline V lookup: CDR1 SQVTM, CDR2 ANQGSEA. CDR3 region: CSVESAGDYGYTF. CDR3 DNA: TGCAGCGTTGAATCCGCCGGGGACTATGGCTACACCTTC. The entire variable domain, with the rest obtained from reference TRBV29-1 and TRBJ1-2, is as follows: SAVISQKPSRDICQRGTSLTIQCQVDSQVTMMFWYRQQPGQSLTLIATANQGSEATYESGFVIDKFPISRPNLTFSTLTVSNMSPEDSSIYLCSVESAGDYGYTFGSGTRLTVV.

J is TRBJ2-5 and V is TRBV12-5, with D possibly matching TRBD1 (5 bases). Trimming stripped 6 bases from V and 1 base from J, with 12 bases between. Germline V gene data show CDR1 as LGHNT and CDR2 as FRNRAP. This CDR3 contains 14 residues. CDR3 nucleotide sequence: TGTGCTAGTGGCCGTGACAGTTCCCAAGAGACCCAGTACTTC. This encodes CASGRDSSQETQYF.

J is TRBJ2-5 and V is TRBV29-1, with 7 bases aligning to TRBD1. V lost 4 bases, J lost 0 bases, and 2 bases stayed unmatched. The germline V gene has CDR1 SQVTM and CDR2 ANQGSEA. The CDR3 contains 13 residues. CDR3 residues: CSVVQGNQETQYF. CDR3 in DNA: TGCAGCGTTGTACAGGGGAACCAAGAGACCCAGTACTTC.

The chain carries TRBV11-3 and TRBJ2-7; 11 bases fit TRBD2. Trimming took 5 bases from V and 2 from J; bases not matched to a gene: 11. Germline lookup yields CDR1 SGHNT and CDR2 YENEEA. The CDR3 consists of 17 residues. Here the CDR3 reads CASSPGDRLAGTYEQYF. In DNA, the CDR3 is TGTGCCAGCAGCCCGGGGGACAGACTAGCGGGGACCTACGAGCAGTACTTC.

The chain has TRBV30 and TRBJ1-5; the D gene is possibly TRBD1 (6 bases). The CDR3 is 15 residues long. V lost 2 bases and J lost 3, with 14 bases in between. Germline CDR1 is GTSNPN and CDR2 is SVGIG (reference sequence). This CDR3 reads CAWSPARGINQPQHF. Written as DNA, the CDR3 is TGTGCCTGGAGTCCCGCGAGGGGGATCAATCAGCCCCAGCATTTT.

This chain joins TRBV7-8 and TRBJ1-1, with a tentative D call TRBD1 (5 bases). Germline lookup yields CDR1 SGHVS and CDR2 FQNEAQ. Trimming removed 1 base from V and 3 bases from J, with 12 bases in between. This CDR3 is built from 15 residues. CDR3 sequence (DNA): TGTGCCAGCAGCTTAGTCTGGGGAGGGGACACTGAAGCTTTCTTT. It encodes CASSLVWGGDTEAFF.

The rearrangement joins TRBV27 to TRBJ1-1; perhaps TRBD1 as D (5 bases). The germline V and J ends were trimmed by 6 bases and 10 bases, with 21 bases remaining between them. The CDR3 length is 14 residues. Germline assignment: CDR1 MNHEY and CDR2 SMNVEV (reference sequence). The chain's CDR3 is CASSPRAGSRGAFF. The CDR3 DNA reads as TGTGCCAGCAGCCCCAGGGCCGGCTCTAGGGGAGCTTTCTTT.

In its sample, this clone was seen a few times. The genes are TRBV5-1 and TRBJ2-7; D perhaps matches TRBD1 (7 bases). The CDR3 is 16 amino acids. Looked up from germline, CDR1 is SGHRS and CDR2 is YFSETQ. Trimming removed 0 bases from V and 2 bases from J, with 15 bases in between. CDR3: CASSLAAGGIPYEQYF. The DNA of the CDR3 is TGCGCCAGCAGCTTGGCCGCAGGGGGGATCCCCTACGAGCAGTACTTC.

The V gene is TRBV28, the J gene TRBJ2-7; 8 nucleotides agree with TRBD2. Germline V gene data show CDR1 as MDHEN and CDR2 as SYDVKM. V shed 7 bases and J 3 bases; nucleotides not matched to a gene: 5. The CDR3 has 13 residues. The CDR3 DNA sequence: TGTGCCAGCACCGGGGGGGACCACTACGAGCAGTACTTC. Translating gives CASTGGDHYEQYF.

This clone showed up just once. This chain joins TRBV9 and TRBJ2-1, with 9 bases that match TRBD1. The ends lost 2 bases at V and 7 bases at J; junction bases unmatched: 13. This CDR3 region has 17 residues. Germline values: CDR1 SGDLS, CDR2 YYNGEE. The CDR3 sequence: CASSVHHAGTGLNEQFF. The DNA for the CDR3 is TGTGCCAGCAGCGTCCATCACGCCGGGACAGGGTTGAATGAGCAGTTCTTC.